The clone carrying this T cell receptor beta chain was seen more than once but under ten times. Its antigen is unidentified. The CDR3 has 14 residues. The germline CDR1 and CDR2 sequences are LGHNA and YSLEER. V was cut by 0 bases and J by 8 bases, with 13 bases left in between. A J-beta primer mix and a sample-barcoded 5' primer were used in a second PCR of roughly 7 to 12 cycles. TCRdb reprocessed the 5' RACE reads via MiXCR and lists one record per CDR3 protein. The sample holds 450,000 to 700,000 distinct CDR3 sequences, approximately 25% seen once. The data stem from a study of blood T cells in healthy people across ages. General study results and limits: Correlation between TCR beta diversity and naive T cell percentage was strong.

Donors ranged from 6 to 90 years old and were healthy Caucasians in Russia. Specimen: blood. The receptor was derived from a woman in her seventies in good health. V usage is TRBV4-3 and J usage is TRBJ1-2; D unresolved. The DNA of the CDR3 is TGCGCCAGCAGCCAAGAAACCCAGGTGTCAGGCTACACCTTC. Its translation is CASSQETQVSGYTF.